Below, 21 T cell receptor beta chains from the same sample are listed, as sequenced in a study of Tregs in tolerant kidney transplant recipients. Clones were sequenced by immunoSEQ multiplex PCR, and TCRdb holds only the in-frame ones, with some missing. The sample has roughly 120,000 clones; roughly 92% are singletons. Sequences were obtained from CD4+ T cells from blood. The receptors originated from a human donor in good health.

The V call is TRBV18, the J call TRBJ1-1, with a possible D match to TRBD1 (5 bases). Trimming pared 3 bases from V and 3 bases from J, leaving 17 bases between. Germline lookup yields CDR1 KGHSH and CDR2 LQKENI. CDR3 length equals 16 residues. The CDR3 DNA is TGTGCCAGCTCACCGCTTGACACCCTAGGGGACACTGAAGCTTTCTTT. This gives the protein CASSPLDTLGDTEAFF. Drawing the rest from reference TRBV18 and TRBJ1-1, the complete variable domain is NAGVMQNPRHLVRRRGQEARLRCSPMKGHSHVYWYRQLPEEGLKFMVYLQKENIIDESGMPKERFSAEFPKEGPSILRIQQVVRGDSAAYFCASSPLDTLGDTEAFFGQGTRLTVV.

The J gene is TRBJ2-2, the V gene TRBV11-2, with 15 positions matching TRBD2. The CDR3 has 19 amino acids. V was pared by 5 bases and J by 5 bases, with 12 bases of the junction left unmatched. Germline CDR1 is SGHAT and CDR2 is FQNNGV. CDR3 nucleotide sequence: TGTGCCAGCAGCCTACCGGGACTAGCGGGAGGAAAGTCGACCGGGGAGCTGTTTTTT. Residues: CASSLPGLAGGKSTGELFF.

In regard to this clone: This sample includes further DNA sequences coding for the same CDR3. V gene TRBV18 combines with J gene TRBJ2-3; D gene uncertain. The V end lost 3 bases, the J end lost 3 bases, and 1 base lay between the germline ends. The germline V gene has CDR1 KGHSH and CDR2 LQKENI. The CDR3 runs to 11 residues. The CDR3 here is CASSPTDTQYF. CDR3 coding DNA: TGTGCCAGCTCACCTACAGATACGCAGTATTTT.

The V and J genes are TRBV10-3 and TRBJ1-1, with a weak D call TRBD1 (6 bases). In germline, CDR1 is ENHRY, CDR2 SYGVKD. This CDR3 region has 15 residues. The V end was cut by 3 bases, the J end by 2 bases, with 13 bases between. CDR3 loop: CAISDSTRGNTEAFF. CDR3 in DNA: TGTGCCATCAGTGACTCAACCAGGGGAAACACTGAAGCTTTCTTT.

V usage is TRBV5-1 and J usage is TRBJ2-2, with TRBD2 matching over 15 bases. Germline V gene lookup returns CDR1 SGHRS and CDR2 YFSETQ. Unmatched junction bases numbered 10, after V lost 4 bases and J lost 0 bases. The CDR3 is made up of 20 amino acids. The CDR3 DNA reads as TGCGCCAGCAGCCAGGGGACTAGCGGGAGGCCTATTCCGAACACCGGGGAGCTGTTTTTT. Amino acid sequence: CASSQGTSGRPIPNTGELFF.

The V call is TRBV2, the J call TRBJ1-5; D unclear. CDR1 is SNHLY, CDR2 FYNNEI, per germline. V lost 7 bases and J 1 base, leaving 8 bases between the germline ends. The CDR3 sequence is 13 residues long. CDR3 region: CASKGGSNQPQHF. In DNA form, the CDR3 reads TGTGCCAGCAAGGGAGGGAGCAATCAGCCCCAGCATTTT.

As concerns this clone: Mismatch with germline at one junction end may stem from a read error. The CDR3 reads CASSSSGSDYNGQFF. As DNA, the CDR3 is TGCGCCAGCAGCTCAAGCGGGTCAGACTACAATGGGCAGTTCTTC. The V call is TRBV5-1, the J call TRBJ2-1, with D maybe TRBD2 (6 bases). Germline V lookup: CDR1 SGHRS, CDR2 YFSETQ. The CDR3 runs 15 residues.

The CDR3 sequence is CASSSIPGQGFTEAFF. The DNA for the CDR3 is TGTGCCAGCAGCTCAATACCGGGACAGGGTTTCACTGAAGCTTTCTTT. The chain uses TRBV7-3 and TRBJ1-1; 9 bases map to TRBD1. The CDR3 has 16 amino acids. Per the germline V gene, CDR1 is SGHTA and CDR2 is FQGTGA. The junction had 10 bases not matched to a gene; V was cut back by 4 bases and J by 4 bases.

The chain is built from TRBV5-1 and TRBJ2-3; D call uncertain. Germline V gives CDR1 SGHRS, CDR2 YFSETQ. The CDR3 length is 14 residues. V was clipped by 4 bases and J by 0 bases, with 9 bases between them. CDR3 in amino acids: CASSAPDSTDTQYF. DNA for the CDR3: TGCGCCAGCAGCGCTCCGGATAGCACAGATACGCAGTATTTT. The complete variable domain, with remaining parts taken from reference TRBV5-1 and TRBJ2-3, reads KAGVTQTPRYLIKTRGQQVTLSCSPISGHRSVSWYQQTPGQGLQFLFEYFSETQRNKGNFPGRFSGRQFSNSRSEMNVSTLELGDSALYLCASSAPDSTDTQYFGPGTRLTVL.

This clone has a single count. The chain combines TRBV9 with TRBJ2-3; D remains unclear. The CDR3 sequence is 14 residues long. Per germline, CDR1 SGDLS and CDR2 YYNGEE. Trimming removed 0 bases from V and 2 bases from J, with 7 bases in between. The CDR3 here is CASSVGRYTDTQYF. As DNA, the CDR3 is TGTGCCAGCAGCGTAGGCCGATACACAGATACGCAGTATTTT.

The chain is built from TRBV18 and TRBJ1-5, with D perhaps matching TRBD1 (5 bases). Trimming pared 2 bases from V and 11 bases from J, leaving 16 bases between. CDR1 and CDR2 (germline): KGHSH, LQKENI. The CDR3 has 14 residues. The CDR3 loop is CASSPSSGAEAQHF. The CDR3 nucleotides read TGTGCCAGCTCACCATCCTCCGGGGCCGAGGCCCAGCATTTT. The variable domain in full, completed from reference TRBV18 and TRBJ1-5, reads NAGVMQNPRHLVRRRGQEARLRCSPMKGHSHVYWYRQLPEEGLKFMVYLQKENIIDESGMPKERFSAEFPKEGPSILRIQQVVRGDSAAYFCASSPSSGAEAQHFGDGTRLSIL.

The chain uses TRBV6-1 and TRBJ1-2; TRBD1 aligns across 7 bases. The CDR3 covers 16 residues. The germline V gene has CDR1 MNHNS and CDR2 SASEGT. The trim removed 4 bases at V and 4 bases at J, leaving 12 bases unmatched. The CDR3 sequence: CASSATGAPTTYGYTF. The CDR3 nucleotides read TGTGCCAGCAGTGCCACAGGGGCCCCAACCACCTATGGCTACACCTTC.

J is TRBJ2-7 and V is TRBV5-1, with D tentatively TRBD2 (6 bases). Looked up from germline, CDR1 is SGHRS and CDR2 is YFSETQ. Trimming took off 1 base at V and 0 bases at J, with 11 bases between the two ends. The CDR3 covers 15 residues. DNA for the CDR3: TGCGCCAGCAGCTTGTCTGGCGGGGTCTCCTACGAGCAGTACTTC. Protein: CASSLSGGVSYEQYF.

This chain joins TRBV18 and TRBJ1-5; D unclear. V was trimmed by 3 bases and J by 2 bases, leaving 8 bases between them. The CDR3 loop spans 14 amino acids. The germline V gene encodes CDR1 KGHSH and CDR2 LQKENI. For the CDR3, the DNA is TGTGCCAGCTCACCTTCAACGGGCAATCAGCCCCAGCATTTT. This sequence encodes CASSPSTGNQPQHF.

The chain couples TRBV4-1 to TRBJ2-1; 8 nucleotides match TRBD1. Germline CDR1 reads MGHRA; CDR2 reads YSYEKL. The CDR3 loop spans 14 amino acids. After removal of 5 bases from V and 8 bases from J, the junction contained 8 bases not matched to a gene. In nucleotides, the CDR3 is TGCGCCAGCAGCAGGTCAGGGGGCTTGGATGAGCAGTTCTTC. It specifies CASSRSGGLDEQFF.

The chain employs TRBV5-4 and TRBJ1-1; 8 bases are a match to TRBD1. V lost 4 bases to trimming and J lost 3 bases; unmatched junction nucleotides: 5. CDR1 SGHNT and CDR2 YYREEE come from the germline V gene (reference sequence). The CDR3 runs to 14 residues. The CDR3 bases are TGTGCCAGCAGCCCGACAGGGGAACACACTGAAGCTTTCTTT. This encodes CASSPTGEHTEAFF. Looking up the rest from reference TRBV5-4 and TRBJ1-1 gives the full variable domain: ETGVTQSPTHLIKTRGQQVTLRCSSQSGHNTVSWYQQALGQGPQFIFQYYREEENGRGNFPPRFSGLQFPNYSSELNVNALELDDSALYLCASSPTGEHTEAFFGQGTRLTVV.

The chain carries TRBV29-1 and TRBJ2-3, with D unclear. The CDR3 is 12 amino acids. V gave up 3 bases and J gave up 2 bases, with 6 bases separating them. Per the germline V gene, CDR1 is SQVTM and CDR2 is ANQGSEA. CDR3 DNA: TGCAGCGTTGAGAGCGACACAGATACGCAGTATTTT. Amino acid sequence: CSVESDTDTQYF.

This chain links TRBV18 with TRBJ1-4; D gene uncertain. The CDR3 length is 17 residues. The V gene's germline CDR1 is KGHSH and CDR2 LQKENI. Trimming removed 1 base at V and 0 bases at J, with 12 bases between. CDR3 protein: CASSPLPGLATNEKLFF. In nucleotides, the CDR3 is TGTGCCAGCTCACCACTTCCGGGCCTTGCAACTAATGAAAAACTGTTTTTT. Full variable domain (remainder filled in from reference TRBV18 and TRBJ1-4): NAGVMQNPRHLVRRRGQEARLRCSPMKGHSHVYWYRQLPEEGLKFMVYLQKENIIDESGMPKERFSAEFPKEGPSILRIQQVVRGDSAAYFCASSPLPGLATNEKLFFGSGTQLSVL.

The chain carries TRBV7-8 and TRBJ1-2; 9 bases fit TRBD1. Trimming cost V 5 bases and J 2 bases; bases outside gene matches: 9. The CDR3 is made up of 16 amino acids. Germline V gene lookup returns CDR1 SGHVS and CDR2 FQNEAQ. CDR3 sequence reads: CASSRQGVSDNYGYTF. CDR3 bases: TGTGCCAGCAGCCGACAGGGGGTATCCGACAACTATGGCTACACCTTC.

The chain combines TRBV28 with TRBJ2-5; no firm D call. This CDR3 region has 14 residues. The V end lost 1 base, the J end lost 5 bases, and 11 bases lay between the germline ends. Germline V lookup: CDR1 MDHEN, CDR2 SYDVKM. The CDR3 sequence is CASSLFRSEETQYF. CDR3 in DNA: TGTGCCAGCAGTTTATTTCGGAGCGAGGAGACCCAGTACTTC.

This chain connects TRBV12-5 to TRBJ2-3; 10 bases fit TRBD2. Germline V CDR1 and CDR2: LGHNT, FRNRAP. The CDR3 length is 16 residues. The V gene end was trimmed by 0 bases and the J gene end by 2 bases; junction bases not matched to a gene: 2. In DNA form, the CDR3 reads TGTGCTAGTGGTTTGGTAGCGGGGGGGAACACAGATACGCAGTATTTT. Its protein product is CASGLVAGGNTDTQYF.